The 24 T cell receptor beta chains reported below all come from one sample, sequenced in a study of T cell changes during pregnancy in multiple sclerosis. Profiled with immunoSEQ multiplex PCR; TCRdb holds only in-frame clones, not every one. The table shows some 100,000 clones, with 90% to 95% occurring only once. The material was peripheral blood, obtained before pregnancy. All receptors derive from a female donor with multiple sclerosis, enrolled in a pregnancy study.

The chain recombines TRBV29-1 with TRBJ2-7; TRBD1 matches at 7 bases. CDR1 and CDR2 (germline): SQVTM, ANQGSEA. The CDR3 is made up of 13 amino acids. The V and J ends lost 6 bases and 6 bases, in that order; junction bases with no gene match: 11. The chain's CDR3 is CSVETGVDLEQYF. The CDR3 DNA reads TGCAGCGTAGAAACAGGGGTGGACCTCGAGCAGTACTTC.

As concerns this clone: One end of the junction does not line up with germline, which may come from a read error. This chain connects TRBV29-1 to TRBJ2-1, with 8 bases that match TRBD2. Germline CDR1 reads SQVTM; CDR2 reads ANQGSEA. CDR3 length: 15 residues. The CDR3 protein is CSVETQRGRGLTRVF. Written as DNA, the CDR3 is TGCAGCGTCGAAACCCAGCGGGGGCGGGGGCTTACACGGGTCTTC.

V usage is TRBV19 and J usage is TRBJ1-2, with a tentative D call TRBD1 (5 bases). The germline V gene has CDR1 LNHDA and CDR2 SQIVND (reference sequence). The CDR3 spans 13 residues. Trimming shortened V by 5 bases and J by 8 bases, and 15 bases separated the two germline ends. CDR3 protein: CASSGSRAGGYTF. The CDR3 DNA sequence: TGTGCCAGTAGTGGTTCCAGGGCGGGGGGCTACACCTTC.

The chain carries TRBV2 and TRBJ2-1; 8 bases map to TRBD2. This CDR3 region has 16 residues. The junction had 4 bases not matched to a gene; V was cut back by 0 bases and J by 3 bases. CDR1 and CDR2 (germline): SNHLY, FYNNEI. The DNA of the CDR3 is TGTGCCAGCAGTGAAGCTACTAGCGGTTACTACAATGAGCAGTTCTTC. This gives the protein CASSEATSGYYNEQFF.

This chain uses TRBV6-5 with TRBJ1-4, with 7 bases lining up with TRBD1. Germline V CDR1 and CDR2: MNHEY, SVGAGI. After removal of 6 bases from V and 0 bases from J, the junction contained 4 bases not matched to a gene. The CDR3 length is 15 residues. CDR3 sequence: CASRPGTATNEKLFF. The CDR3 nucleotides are TGTGCCAGCAGACCCGGGACAGCAACTAATGAAAAACTGTTTTTT.

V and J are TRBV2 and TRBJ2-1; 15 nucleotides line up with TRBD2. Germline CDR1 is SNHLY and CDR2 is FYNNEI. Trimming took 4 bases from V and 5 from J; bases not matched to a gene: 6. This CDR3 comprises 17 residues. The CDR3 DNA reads TGTGCCAGCAGTGTTTTCGGACTAGCGGGAGGGCACAATGAGCAGTTCTTC. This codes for CASSVFGLAGGHNEQFF.

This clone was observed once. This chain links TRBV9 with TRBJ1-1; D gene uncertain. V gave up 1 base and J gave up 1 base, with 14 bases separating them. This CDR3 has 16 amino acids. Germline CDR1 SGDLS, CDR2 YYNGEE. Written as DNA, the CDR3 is TGTGCCAGCAGCGTATTAATCGCGGTAAAGAACACTGAAGCTTTCTTT. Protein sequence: CASSVLIAVKNTEAFF.

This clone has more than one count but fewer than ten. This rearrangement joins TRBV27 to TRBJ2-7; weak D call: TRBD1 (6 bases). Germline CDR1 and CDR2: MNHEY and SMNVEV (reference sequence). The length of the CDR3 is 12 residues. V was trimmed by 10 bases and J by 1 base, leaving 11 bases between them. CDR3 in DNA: TGTGCCACCCAGGGGCCATCCTACGAGCAGTACTTC. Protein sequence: CATQGPSYEQYF.

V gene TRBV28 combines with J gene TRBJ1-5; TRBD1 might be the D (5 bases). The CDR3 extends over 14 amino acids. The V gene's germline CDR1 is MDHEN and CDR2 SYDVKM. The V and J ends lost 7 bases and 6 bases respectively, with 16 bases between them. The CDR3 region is CASTPPGGGQPQHF. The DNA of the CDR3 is TGTGCCAGCACCCCCCCCGGGGGAGGTCAGCCCCAGCATTTT.

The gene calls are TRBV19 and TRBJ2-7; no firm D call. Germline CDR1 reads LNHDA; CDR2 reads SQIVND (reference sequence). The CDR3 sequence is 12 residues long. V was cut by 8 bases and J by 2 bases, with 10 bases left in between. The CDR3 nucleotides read TGTGCCAGTCTTAGTCAGGCCTACGAGCAGTACTTC. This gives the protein CASLSQAYEQYF.

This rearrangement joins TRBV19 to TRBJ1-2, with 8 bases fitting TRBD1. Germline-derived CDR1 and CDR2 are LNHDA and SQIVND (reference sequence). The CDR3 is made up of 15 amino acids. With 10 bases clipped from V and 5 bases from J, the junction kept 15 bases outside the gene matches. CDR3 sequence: CATTKPGQGRYGYTF. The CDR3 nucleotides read TGTGCCACCACGAAACCCGGACAGGGTCGATATGGCTACACCTTC.

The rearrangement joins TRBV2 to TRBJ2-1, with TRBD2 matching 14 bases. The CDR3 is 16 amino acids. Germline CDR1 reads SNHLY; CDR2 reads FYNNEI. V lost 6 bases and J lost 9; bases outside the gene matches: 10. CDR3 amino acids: CASRDLGLAGDSEQFF. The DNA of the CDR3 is TGTGCCAGCAGGGACCTGGGACTAGCGGGAGATAGTGAGCAGTTCTTC.

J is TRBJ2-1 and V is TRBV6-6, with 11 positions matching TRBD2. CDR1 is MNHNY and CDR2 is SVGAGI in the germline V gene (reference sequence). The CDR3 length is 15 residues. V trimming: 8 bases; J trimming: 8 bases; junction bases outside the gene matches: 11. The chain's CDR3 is CASLSYSGRAYEQFF. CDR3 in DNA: TGTGCCAGCTTATCTTATAGCGGGAGGGCCTATGAGCAGTTCTTC.

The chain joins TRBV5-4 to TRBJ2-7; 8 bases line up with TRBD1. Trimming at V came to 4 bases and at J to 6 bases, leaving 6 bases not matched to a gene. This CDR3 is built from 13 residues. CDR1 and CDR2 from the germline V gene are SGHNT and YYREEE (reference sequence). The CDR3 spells CASSPQGAVEQYF. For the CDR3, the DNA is TGTGCCAGCAGCCCCCAGGGGGCGGTCGAGCAGTACTTC.

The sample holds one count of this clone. CDR3 in amino acids: CASSLDPSGNEQFF. The CDR3 DNA is TGTGCCAGCAGCTTAGACCCTAGCGGGAATGAGCAGTTCTTC. The genes are TRBV7-8 and TRBJ2-1; the match to TRBD2 covers 8 bases. J lost 7 bases, V lost 1 base, and 3 bases had no gene match. The CDR3 is made up of 14 amino acids. CDR1 and CDR2 (germline): SGHVS, FQNEAQ.

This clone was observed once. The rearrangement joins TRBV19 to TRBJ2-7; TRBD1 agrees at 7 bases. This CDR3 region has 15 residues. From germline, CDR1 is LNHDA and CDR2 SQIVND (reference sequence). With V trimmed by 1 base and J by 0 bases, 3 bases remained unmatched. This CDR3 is CASSIGGTDSYEQYF. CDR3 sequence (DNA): TGTGCCAGTAGTATAGGGGGGACAGACTCCTACGAGCAGTACTTC.

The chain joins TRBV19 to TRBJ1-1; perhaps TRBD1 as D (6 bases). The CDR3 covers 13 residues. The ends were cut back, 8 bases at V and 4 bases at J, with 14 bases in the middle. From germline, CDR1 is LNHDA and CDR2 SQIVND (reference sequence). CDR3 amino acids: CASQDRLATEAFF. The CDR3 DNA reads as TGTGCCAGTCAGGACAGACTTGCCACTGAAGCTTTCTTT.

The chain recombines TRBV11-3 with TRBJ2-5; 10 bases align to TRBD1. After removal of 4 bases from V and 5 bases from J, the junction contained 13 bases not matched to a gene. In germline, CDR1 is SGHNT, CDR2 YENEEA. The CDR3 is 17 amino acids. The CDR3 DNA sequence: TGTGCCAGCAGCTGGATGTGGGACAGGGGAATAGATGAGACCCAGTACTTC. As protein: CASSWMWDRGIDETQYF.

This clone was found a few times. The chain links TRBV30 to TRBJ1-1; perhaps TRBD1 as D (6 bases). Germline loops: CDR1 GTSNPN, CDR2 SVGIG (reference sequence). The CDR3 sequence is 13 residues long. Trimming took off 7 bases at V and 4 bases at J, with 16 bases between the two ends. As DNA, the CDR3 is TGTGCCTACGACGCGACAGGAGGCACTGAAGCTTTCTTT. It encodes CAYDATGGTEAFF.

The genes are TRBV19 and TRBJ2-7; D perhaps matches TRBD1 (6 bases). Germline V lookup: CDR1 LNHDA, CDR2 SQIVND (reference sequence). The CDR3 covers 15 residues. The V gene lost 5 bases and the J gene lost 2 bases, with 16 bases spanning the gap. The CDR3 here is CASSRYRDGPYEQYF. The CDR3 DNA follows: TGTGCCAGTAGTCGATACAGGGACGGGCCCTACGAGCAGTACTTC.

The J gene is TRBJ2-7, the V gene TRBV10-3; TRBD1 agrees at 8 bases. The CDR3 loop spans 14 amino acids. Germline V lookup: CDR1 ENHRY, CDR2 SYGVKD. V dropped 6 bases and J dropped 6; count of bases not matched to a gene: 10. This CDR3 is CAIREDREILEQYF. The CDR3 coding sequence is TGTGCCATCAGGGAGGACAGGGAAATCCTCGAGCAGTACTTC.

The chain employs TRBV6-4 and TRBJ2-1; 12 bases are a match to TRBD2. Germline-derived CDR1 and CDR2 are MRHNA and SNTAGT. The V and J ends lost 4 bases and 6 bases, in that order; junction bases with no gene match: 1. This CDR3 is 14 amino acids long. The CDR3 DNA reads TGTGCCAGCAGTGGACTAGCGGGAGCCAATGAGCAGTTCTTC. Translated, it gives CASSGLAGANEQFF.

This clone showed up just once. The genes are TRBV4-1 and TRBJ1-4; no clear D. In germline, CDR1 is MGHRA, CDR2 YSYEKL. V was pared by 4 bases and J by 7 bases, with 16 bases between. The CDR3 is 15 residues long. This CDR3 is CASSPPRRVFEKLFF. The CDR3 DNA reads TGCGCCAGCAGCCCTCCTCGGAGGGTTTTTGAAAAACTGTTTTTT.

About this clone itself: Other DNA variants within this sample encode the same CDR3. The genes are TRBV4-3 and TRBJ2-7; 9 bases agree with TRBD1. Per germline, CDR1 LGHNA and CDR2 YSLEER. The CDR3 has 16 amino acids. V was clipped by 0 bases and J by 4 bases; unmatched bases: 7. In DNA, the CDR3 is TGCGCCAGCAGCCAAGATCCGGGACAGGGCCGTTACGAGCAGTACTTC. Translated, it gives CASSQDPGQGRYEQYF.